Presented here are 29 T cell receptor beta chains from one specimen sequenced in a study of Tregs in tolerant kidney transplant recipients. This table comes from immunoSEQ multiplex PCR, and its TCRdb copy is limited to in-frame clones, with some not included. The sample gives about 73,000 clones, 98% of which show up once; roughly 0.59% is in the top ten. Source: CD4+ T cells from blood, taken before the transplant. These receptors were obtained from a human donor who received a combined kidney and bone marrow transplant.

J is TRBJ1-3 and V is TRBV28, with 7 bases lining up with TRBD1. Germline V gene data show CDR1 as MDHEN and CDR2 as SYDVKM. The length of the CDR3 is 15 residues. V shed 6 bases and J 6 bases; nucleotides not matched to a gene: 11. This CDR3 is CASSLGGSRENTIYF. The CDR3 nucleotides are TGTGCCAGCAGCCTAGGGGGCTCCCGAGAAAACACCATATATTTT.

The chain links TRBV7-2 to TRBJ2-1; 7 nucleotides align to TRBD2. Germline CDR1 is SGHTA and CDR2 is FQGNSA. Unmatched junction bases numbered 13, after V lost 5 bases and J lost 0 bases. CDR3 length equals 18 residues. CDR3 sequence: CASSRTLSGTGSYNEQFF. For the CDR3, the DNA is TGTGCCAGCAGCCGAACCCTCAGCGGGACTGGCTCCTACAATGAGCAGTTCTTC.

The chain uses TRBV6-6 and TRBJ2-7; weak D call: TRBD2 (6 bases). Deletions cut 7 bases from V and 3 bases from J, with 13 bases between. The CDR3 has 13 amino acids. The V gene's germline CDR1 is MNHNY and CDR2 SVGAGI (reference sequence). Here the CDR3 DNA reads TGTGCCAGCACCCCGCGGGGCGGCTACGAGCAGTACTTC. Translating gives CASTPRGGYEQYF.

The J gene is TRBJ1-2, the V gene TRBV4-3; D unresolved. V lost 4 bases to trimming and J lost 5 bases, with 17 bases between them. The CDR3 is made up of 15 amino acids. Germline loops: CDR1 LGHNA, CDR2 YSLEER. The CDR3 sequence is CASSPRSDTYYGYTF. CDR3 DNA: TGCGCCAGCAGCCCGAGGTCAGATACTTATTATGGCTACACCTTC.

This chain links TRBV5-6 with TRBJ1-1; 7 nucleotides align to TRBD1. The J segment lost 0 bases and the V segment lost 0 bases, leaving 8 bases of the junction unmatched. This CDR3 has 17 amino acids. Germline V gene lookup returns CDR1 SGHDT and CDR2 YYEEEE. The CDR3 loop reads CASSLAGRGLMNTEAFF. In nucleotides, the CDR3 is TGTGCCAGCAGCTTGGCCGGGAGGGGGCTTATGAACACTGAAGCTTTCTTT.

This sequence joins TRBV29-1 and TRBJ2-2, with 10 positions matching TRBD2. Germline V gives CDR1 SQVTM, CDR2 ANQGSEA. This CDR3 has 15 residues. Trimming took 8 bases from V and 1 from J; bases not matched to a gene: 7. The DNA of the CDR3 is TGCAGCACCCGGACTAGCGGAGGGAACACCGGGGAGCTGTTTTTT. Translation: CSTRTSGGNTGELFF.

To note about this clone: The junction shows a germline mismatch at one end, possibly a read error. The gene calls are TRBV6-1 and TRBJ1-1; D unresolved. The CDR3 loop spans 16 amino acids. Germline V gene data show CDR1 as MNHNS and CDR2 as SASEGT. The DNA for the CDR3 is TGTGCCAGCAGCGAAGGGTGGAGAGGCCCGCAAGGTGAAGCTTTCTTT. Translated, it gives CASSEGWRGPQGEAFF.

This chain links TRBV11-3 with TRBJ2-2; 7 nucleotides align to TRBD2. V was pared by 3 bases and J by 4 bases, with 2 bases of the junction left unmatched. This CDR3 contains 14 residues. The germline CDR1 and CDR2 sequences are SGHNT and YENEEA. The CDR3 DNA sequence: TGTGCCAGCAGCTTTACGGGGGGCACCGGGGAGCTGTTTTTT. It is translated as CASSFTGGTGELFF.

V is TRBV27 and J is TRBJ2-3; D is possibly TRBD1 (5 bases). Germline CDR1 MNHEY, CDR2 SMNVEV (reference sequence). CDR3 length: 14 amino acids. The V and J ends lost 2 bases and 3 bases respectively, with 9 bases between them. Written as DNA, the CDR3 is TGTGCCAGCAGTTTACGTAGGGGTACAGATACGCAGTATTTT. It specifies CASSLRRGTDTQYF.

The chain combines TRBV4-2 with TRBJ1-5; D is perhaps TRBD1 (5 bases). V dropped 5 bases and J dropped 4 bases, with 12 bases sitting between them. In germline, CDR1 is LGHNA, CDR2 YNFKEQ. This CDR3 is built from 14 residues. CDR3 loop: CASSSPQGNQPQHF. CDR3 nucleotides: TGTGCCAGCAGCTCGCCGCAGGGTAATCAGCCCCAGCATTTT.

V gene TRBV5-4 combines with J gene TRBJ2-2; 9 bases align to TRBD2. The length of the CDR3 is 17 residues. Looked up from germline, CDR1 is SGHNT and CDR2 is YYREEE (reference sequence). The trim removed 4 bases at V and 4 bases at J, leaving 11 bases unmatched. CDR3 sequence: CASSQKRGGEATGELFF. The CDR3 coding sequence is TGTGCCAGCAGCCAAAAACGCGGGGGGGAGGCCACCGGGGAGCTGTTTTTT.

V gene TRBV15 combines with J gene TRBJ2-1; TRBD2 matches at 7 bases. Germline values: CDR1 LNHNV, CDR2 YYDKDF (reference sequence). The CDR3 sequence is 16 residues long. J gave up 3 bases and V 1 base, and 6 bases lay outside the gene matches. CDR3 coding DNA: TGTGCCACCAGCAGAGTAAGGCTAGCGGACTACAATGAGCAGTTCTTC. The encoded protein is CATSRVRLADYNEQFF.

The chain combines TRBV7-8 with TRBJ2-1; 8 positions agree with TRBD2. V lost 8 bases to trimming and J lost 0 bases; unmatched junction nucleotides: 12. Germline V lookup: CDR1 SGHVS, CDR2 FQNEAQ. This CDR3 has 17 residues. The CDR3 reads CASSKRSGGSSYNEQFF. The CDR3 DNA reads as TGTGCCAGCTCTAAGAGGAGCGGGGGAAGCTCCTACAATGAGCAGTTCTTC.

This rearrangement joins TRBV7-2 to TRBJ2-1; possibly TRBD1 for D (6 bases). The V gene's germline CDR1 is SGHTA and CDR2 FQGNSA. Trimming removed 1 base at V and 7 bases at J, with 11 bases between. CDR3 size: 14 residues. DNA for the CDR3: TGTGCCAGCAGCTTAGAACAGGGTAAAAATGAGCAGTTCTTC. This gives the protein CASSLEQGKNEQFF. Full variable domain (missing parts from reference TRBV7-2 and TRBJ2-1): GAGVSQSPSNKVTEKGKDVELRCDPISGHTALYWYRQSLGQGLEFLIYFQGNSAPDKSGLPSDRFSAERTGGSVSTLTIQRTQQEDSAVYLCASSLEQGKNEQFFGPGTRLTVL.

This chain joins TRBV7-2 and TRBJ1-1; D call uncertain. The V end lost 1 base, the J end lost 6 bases, and 18 bases lay between the germline ends. This CDR3 comprises 16 residues. Germline V CDR1 and CDR2: SGHTA, FQGNSA. CDR3 coding DNA: TGTGCCAGCAGCTTAGAGTCTAACCGCCTGAGGTCTGAAGCTTTCTTT. Its protein product is CASSLESNRLRSEAFF. Supplemented by reference TRBV7-2 and TRBJ1-1, the full variable domain reads GAGVSQSPSNKVTEKGKDVELRCDPISGHTALYWYRQSLGQGLEFLIYFQGNSAPDKSGLPSDRFSAERTGGSVSTLTIQRTQQEDSAVYLCASSLESNRLRSEAFFGQGTRLTVV.

V is TRBV2 and J is TRBJ2-7; 8 nucleotides line up with TRBD1. Germline V gene sequence: CDR1 SNHLY, CDR2 FYNNEI. The CDR3 covers 16 residues. J gave up 3 bases and V 6 bases, and 13 bases lay outside the gene matches. The CDR3 DNA reads TGTGCCAGCAGGAAGGCATCGGGACAGGACTACTACGAGCAGTACTTC. Its protein is CASRKASGQDYYEQYF.

CDR3 residues: CASSDREGFGYTF. The CDR3 DNA follows: TGTGCCAGCAGTGATAGGGAGGGTTTTGGCTACACCTTC. The chain is built from TRBV25-1 and TRBJ1-2; no reliable D call. The V end lost 3 bases, the J end lost 7 bases, and 12 bases lay between the germline ends. Germline V lookup: CDR1 MGHDK, CDR2 SYGVNS. The CDR3 runs to 13 residues.

The chain is built from TRBV2 and TRBJ2-7, with TRBD2 matching over 7 bases. V lost 6 bases to trimming and J lost 2 bases; unmatched junction nucleotides: 7. The CDR3 loop spans 14 amino acids. CDR1 and CDR2 (germline): SNHLY, FYNNEI. In DNA form, the CDR3 reads TGTGCCAGCAGGAATCTCGGACTAGCCTACGAGCAGTACTTC. As protein: CASRNLGLAYEQYF.

The chain's CDR3 is CASSLIPDRAYEQYF. The CDR3 region has the DNA TGTGCCAGCAGCCTCATCCCGGACAGGGCCTACGAGCAGTACTTC. The chain has TRBV7-2 and TRBJ2-7; 8 nucleotides agree with TRBD1. The CDR3 runs to 15 residues. Per the germline V gene, CDR1 is SGHTA and CDR2 is FQGNSA. The V and J ends lost 5 bases and 2 bases, in that order; junction bases with no gene match: 8.

The V and J genes are TRBV15 and TRBJ1-1, with a possible D match to TRBD1 (6 bases). V was clipped by 6 bases and J by 7 bases, with 18 bases between them. The CDR3 length is 14 residues. Germline CDR1 reads LNHNV; CDR2 reads YYDKDF (reference sequence). The CDR3 region has the DNA TGTGCCACCAGACTAAACGGACAGTCCCTTGAAGCTTTCTTT. Translated: CATRLNGQSLEAFF.

This clone showed up just once. V usage is TRBV11-2 and J usage is TRBJ1-2, with 7 bases matching TRBD1. V was pared by 5 bases and J by 1 base, with 13 bases of the junction left unmatched. The CDR3 has 17 residues. The V gene's germline CDR1 is SGHAT and CDR2 FQNNGV. The chain's CDR3 is CASSPLLMTGSNYGYTF. The CDR3 nucleotides are TGTGCCAGCAGCCCCCTTTTAATGACAGGGAGTAACTATGGCTACACCTTC.

The chain combines TRBV19 with TRBJ2-1; 8 bases align to TRBD1. V dropped 5 bases and J dropped 8; count of bases not matched to a gene: 8. CDR1 is LNHDA and CDR2 is SQIVND in the germline V gene (reference sequence). CDR3 size: 14 residues. The CDR3 sequence: CASSRTGLFDEQFF. CDR3 in DNA: TGTGCCAGTAGTCGGACAGGGCTTTTCGATGAGCAGTTCTTC.

This clone was seen a single time. This chain connects TRBV19 to TRBJ2-2; 9 bases align to TRBD1. CDR3 size: 14 residues. Germline V CDR1 and CDR2: LNHDA, SQIVND (reference sequence). V was clipped by 5 bases and J by 7 bases; unmatched bases: 5. CDR3 DNA: TGTGCCAGTAGTGTCACAGGGGGCTTCGGGGAGCTGTTTTTT. This gives the protein CASSVTGGFGELFF.

This chain joins TRBV9 and TRBJ2-2; D is possibly TRBD1 (7 bases). The germline gives CDR1 SGDLS, CDR2 YYNGEE. Trimming shortened V by 1 base and J by 2 bases, and 12 bases separated the two germline ends. The CDR3 runs 16 residues. CDR3 protein: CASSVRGDSNTGELFF. As DNA, the CDR3 is TGTGCCAGCAGCGTAAGGGGGGACAGTAACACCGGGGAGCTGTTTTTT.

The chain's CDR3 is CASSYSTGMNTEAFF. The CDR3 DNA reads TGTGCCAGCAGTTACTCGACAGGGATGAACACTGAAGCTTTCTTT. This chain connects TRBV6-5 to TRBJ1-1, with 7 nucleotides matching TRBD1. Germline V lookup: CDR1 MNHEY, CDR2 SVGAGI. Trimming cost V 0 bases and J 0 bases; bases outside gene matches: 1. The CDR3 contains 15 residues.

The chain employs TRBV18 and TRBJ1-6, with 11 bases lining up with TRBD1. Germline V CDR1 and CDR2: KGHSH, LQKENI. The CDR3 has 15 amino acids. J was trimmed by 9 bases and V by 3 bases; bases with no gene match: 4. The CDR3 loop reads CASSPGQGAGSPLHF. The DNA of the CDR3 is TGTGCCAGCTCACCCGGACAGGGGGCGGGTTCACCCCTCCACTTT.

CDR3 DNA sequence: TGTGCCAGCAGCTTGGGTGCCCTAGGGGGCTGGGTGTTTGACATTCAGTACTTC. It is translated as CASSLGALGGWVFDIQYF. V usage is TRBV7-8 and J usage is TRBJ2-4; TRBD1 aligns across 7 bases. The CDR3 is made up of 18 amino acids. Trimming at V came to 3 bases and at J to 8 bases, leaving 19 bases not matched to a gene. Germline V gene sequence: CDR1 SGHVS, CDR2 FQNEAQ.

J is TRBJ1-3 and V is TRBV11-2, with D perhaps TRBD1 (6 bases). Germline V gene data show CDR1 as SGHAT and CDR2 as FQNNGV. The CDR3 runs 15 residues. Trimming removed 3 bases at V and 0 bases at J, with 9 bases between. CDR3 DNA: TGTGCCAGCAGCTTTGGGGGCGGCTCTGGAAACACCATATATTTT. The encoded protein is CASSFGGGSGNTIYF.

The chain employs TRBV19 and TRBJ2-7; maybe TRBD1 (6 bases). This CDR3 is built from 14 residues. Germline V lookup: CDR1 LNHDA, CDR2 SQIVND (reference sequence). The V gene lost 1 base and the J gene lost 0 bases, with 7 bases spanning the gap. In nucleotides, the CDR3 is TGTGCCAGTAGTATAGTGACAGGCTCCTACGAGCAGTACTTC. Amino acid sequence: CASSIVTGSYEQYF.